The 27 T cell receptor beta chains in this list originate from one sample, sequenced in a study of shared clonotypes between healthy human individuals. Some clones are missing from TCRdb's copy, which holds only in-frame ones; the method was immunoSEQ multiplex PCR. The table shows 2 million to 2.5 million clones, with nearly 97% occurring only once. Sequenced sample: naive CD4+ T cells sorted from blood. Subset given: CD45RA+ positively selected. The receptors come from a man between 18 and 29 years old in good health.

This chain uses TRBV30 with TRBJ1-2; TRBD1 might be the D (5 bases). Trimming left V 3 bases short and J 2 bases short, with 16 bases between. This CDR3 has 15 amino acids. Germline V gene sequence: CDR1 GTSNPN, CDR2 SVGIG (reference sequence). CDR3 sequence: CAWRAVEGLNYGYTF. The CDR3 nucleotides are TGTGCCTGGAGGGCCGTTGAGGGGCTGAACTATGGCTACACCTTC.

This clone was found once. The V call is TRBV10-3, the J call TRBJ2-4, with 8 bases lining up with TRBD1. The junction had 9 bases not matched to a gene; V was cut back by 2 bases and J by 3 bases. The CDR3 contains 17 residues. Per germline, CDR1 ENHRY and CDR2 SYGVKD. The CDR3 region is CAISERQGALGKNIQYF. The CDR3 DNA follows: TGTGCCATCAGTGAGAGGCAGGGGGCGCTGGGCAAAAACATTCAGTACTTC.

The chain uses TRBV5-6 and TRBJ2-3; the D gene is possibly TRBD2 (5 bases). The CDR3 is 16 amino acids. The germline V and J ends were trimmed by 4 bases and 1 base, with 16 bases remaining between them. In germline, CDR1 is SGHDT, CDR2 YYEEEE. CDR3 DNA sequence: TGTGCCAGCAGCCCCACTGGGGTCGGGGGCACAGATACGCAGTATTTT. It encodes CASSPTGVGGTDTQYF.

This CDR3 is CASSLDAAAGSEQYF. CDR3 nucleotide sequence: TGTGCCAGCAGCTTAGACGCTGCGGCTGGGAGCGAGCAGTACTTC. The V call is TRBV7-9, the J call TRBJ2-7; TRBD2 might be the D (5 bases). Trimming shortened V by 1 base and J by 6 bases, and 16 bases separated the two germline ends. The CDR3 spans 15 residues. CDR1 and CDR2 from the germline V gene are SEHNR and FQNEAQ (reference sequence).

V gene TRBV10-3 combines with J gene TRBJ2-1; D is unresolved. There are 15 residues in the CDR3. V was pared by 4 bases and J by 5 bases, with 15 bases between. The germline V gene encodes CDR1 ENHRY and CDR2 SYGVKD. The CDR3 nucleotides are TGTGCCATCAGTGTTCGGCTATCTCTCGACAATGAGCAGTTCTTC. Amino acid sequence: CAISVRLSLDNEQFF.

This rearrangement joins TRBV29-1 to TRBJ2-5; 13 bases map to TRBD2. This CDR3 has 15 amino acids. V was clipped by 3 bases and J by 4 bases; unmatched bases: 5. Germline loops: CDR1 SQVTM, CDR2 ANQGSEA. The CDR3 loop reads CSVEGRLAGGETQYF. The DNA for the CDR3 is TGCAGCGTTGAGGGCCGACTAGCGGGAGGAGAGACCCAGTACTTC.

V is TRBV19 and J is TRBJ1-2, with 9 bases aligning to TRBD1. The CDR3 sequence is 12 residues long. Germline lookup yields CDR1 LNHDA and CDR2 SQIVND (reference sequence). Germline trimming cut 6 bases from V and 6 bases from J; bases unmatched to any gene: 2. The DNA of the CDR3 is TGTGCCAGTAGCAGGACAGGGGATGGCTACACCTTC. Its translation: CASSRTGDGYTF.

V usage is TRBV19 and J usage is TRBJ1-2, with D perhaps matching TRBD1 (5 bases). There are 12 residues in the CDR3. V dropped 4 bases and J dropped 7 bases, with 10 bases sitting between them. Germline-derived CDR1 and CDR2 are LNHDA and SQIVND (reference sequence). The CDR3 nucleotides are TGTGCCAGTAGTACCCCAGGGTCTGGCTACACCTTC. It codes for CASSTPGSGYTF.

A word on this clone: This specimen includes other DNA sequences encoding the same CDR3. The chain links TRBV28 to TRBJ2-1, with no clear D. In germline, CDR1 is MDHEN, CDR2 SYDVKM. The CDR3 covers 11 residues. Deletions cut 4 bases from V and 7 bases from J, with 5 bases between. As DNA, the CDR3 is TGTGCCAGCAGTTCCGGGAATGAGCAGTTCTTC. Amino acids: CASSSGNEQFF.

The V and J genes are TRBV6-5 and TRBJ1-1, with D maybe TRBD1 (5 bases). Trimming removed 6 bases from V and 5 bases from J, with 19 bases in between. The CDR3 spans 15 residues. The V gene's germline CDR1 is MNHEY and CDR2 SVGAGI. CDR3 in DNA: TGTGCCAGCAGCCCAGGCCCCGGGGGTGTGACTGAAGCTTTCTTT. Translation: CASSPGPGGVTEAFF.

CDR3 residues: CASSIWTGGQETQYF. CDR3 in DNA: TGCGCCAGCAGCATCTGGACAGGGGGCCAAGAGACCCAGTACTTC. The rearrangement joins TRBV5-1 to TRBJ2-5, with 10 bases identical to TRBD1. This CDR3 has 15 amino acids. J lost 1 base, V lost 4 bases, and 4 bases had no gene match. Germline CDR1 SGHRS, CDR2 YFSETQ.

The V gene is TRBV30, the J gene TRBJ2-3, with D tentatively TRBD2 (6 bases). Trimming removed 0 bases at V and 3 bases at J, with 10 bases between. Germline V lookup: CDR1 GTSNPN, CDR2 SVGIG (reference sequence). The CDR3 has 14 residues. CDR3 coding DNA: TGTGCCTGGAGTGTACTGGCGGGGACAGATACGCAGTATTTT. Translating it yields CAWSVLAGTDTQYF.

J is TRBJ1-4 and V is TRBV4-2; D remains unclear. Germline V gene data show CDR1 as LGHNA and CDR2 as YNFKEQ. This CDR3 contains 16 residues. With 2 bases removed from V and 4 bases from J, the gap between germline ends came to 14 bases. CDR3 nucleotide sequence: TGTGCCAGCAGCCAAAATTCTAAACAGATTAATGAAAAACTGTTTTTT. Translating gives CASSQNSKQINEKLFF.

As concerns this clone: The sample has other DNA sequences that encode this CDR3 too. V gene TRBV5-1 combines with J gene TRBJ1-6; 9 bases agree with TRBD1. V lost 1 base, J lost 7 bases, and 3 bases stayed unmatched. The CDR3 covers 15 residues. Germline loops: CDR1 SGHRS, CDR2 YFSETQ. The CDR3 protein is CASSLRGQGNSPLHF. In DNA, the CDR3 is TGCGCCAGCAGCTTGCGGGGACAGGGAAATTCACCCCTCCACTTT.

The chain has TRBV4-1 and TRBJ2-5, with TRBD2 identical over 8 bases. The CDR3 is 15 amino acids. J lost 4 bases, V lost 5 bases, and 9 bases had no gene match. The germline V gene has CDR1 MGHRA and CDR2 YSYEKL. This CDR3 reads CASSARLAGRETQYF. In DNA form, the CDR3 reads TGCGCCAGCAGCGCCCGGCTAGCGGGCCGAGAGACCCAGTACTTC.

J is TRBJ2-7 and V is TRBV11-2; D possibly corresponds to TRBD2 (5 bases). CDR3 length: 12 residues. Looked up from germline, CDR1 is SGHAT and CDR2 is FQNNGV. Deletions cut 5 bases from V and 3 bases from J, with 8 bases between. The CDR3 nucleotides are TGTGCCAGCAGCCGGGGTAGCTACGAGCAGTACTTC. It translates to CASSRGSYEQYF.

CDR3 amino acids: CSVSRDRVYGYTF. The DNA for the CDR3 is TGCAGCGTCTCCCGCGACAGGGTCTATGGCTACACCTTC. J is TRBJ1-2 and V is TRBV29-1, with TRBD1 matching over 7 bases. V shed 6 bases, J shed 4 bases, and the junction held 8 bases outside the gene matches. Germline V gene lookup returns CDR1 SQVTM and CDR2 ANQGSEA. The CDR3 length is 13 residues.

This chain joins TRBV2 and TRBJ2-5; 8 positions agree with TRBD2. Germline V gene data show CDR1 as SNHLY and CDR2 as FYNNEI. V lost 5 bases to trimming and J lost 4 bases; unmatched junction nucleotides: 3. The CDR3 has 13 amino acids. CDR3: CASSRGGRETQYF. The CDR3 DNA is TGTGCCAGCAGTCGCGGGGGGAGAGAGACCCAGTACTTC.

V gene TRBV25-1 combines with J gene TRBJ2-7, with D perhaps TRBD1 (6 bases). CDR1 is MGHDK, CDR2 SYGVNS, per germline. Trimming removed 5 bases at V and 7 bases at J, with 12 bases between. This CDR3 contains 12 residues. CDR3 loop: CASSQTGNEQYF. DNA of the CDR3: TGTGCCAGCAGTCAAACAGGGAATGAGCAGTACTTC.

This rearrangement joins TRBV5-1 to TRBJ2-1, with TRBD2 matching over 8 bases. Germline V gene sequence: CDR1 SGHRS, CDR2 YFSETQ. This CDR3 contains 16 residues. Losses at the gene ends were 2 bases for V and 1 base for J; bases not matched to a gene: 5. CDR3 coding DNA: TGCGCCAGCAGCTTAAAGGTAGCGGGGTCCTACAATGAGCAGTTCTTC. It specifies CASSLKVAGSYNEQFF.

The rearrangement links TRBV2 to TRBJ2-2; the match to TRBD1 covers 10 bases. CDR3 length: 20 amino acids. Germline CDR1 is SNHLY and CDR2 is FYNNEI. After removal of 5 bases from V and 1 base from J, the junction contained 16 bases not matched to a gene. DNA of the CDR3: TGTGCCAGCAGTCCTACCGGACAGGGGGAATGGGCCCTGAACACCGGGGAGCTGTTTTTT. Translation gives CASSPTGQGEWALNTGELFF.

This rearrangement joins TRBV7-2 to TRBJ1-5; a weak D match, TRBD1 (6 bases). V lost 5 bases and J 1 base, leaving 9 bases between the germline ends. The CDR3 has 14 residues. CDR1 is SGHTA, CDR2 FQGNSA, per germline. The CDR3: CASSQQGSNQPQHF. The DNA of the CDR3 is TGTGCCAGCAGCCAGCAGGGGAGCAATCAGCCCCAGCATTTT.

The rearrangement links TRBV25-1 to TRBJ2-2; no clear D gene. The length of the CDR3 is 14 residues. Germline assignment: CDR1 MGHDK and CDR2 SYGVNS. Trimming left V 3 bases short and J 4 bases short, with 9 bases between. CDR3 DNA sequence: TGTGCCAGCAGTGATAACCTTCTCACCGGGGAGCTGTTTTTT. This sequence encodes CASSDNLLTGELFF. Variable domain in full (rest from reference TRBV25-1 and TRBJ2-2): EADIYQTPRYLVIGTGKKITLECSQTMGHDKMYWYQQDPGMELHLIHYSYGVNSTEKGDLSSESTVSRIRTEHFPLTLESARPSHTSQYLCASSDNLLTGELFFGEGSRLTVL.

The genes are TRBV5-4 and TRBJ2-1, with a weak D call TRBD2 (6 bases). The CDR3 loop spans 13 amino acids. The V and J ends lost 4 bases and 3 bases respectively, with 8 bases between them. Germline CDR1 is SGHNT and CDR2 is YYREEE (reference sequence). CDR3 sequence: CASSQTSYNEQFF. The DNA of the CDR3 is TGTGCCAGCAGCCAGACTAGCTACAATGAGCAGTTCTTC.

The CDR3 nucleotides are TGTGCCAGCAGCAGCGGGAAAGATACGCAGTATTTT. Its translation is CASSSGKDTQYF. This chain joins TRBV11-2 and TRBJ2-3; TRBD2 agrees at 7 bases. Germline V gene lookup returns CDR1 SGHAT and CDR2 FQNNGV. Trimming cost V 5 bases and J 5 bases; bases outside gene matches: 1. The CDR3 totals 12 residues.

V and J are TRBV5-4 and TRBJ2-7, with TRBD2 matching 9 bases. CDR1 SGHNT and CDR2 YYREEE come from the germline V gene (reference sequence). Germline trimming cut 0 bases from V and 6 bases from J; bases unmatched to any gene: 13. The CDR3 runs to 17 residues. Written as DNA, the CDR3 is TGTGCCAGCAGCTTGGCCGGGTTAGCGGGGGCTAGAGGCGAGCAGTACTTC. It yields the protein CASSLAGLAGARGEQYF.

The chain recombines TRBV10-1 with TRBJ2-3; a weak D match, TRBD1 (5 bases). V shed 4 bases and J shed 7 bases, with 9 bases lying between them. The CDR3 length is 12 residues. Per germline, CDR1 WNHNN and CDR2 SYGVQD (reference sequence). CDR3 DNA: TGCGCCAGCAGTGGTGGGGCCAATACGCAGTATTTT. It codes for CASSGGANTQYF.